This TCR beta chain came from a study of vaccination and CD4 T cells after COVID-19. The study, taken as a whole, reports: Spike mono-reactivity applied to 304 of 307 vaccine-specific clones detected in convalescent patients.

From germline, CDR1 is DFQATT and CDR2 SNEGSKA (reference sequence). Trimming took off 3 bases at V and 4 bases at J, with 15 bases between the two ends. The CDR3 runs to 14 residues. About this clonotype itself: Its antigen is not identified.

Treatment reported: approximately nine-day PBMC culture with coronavirus spike peptide pools or control peptides (ViraFEST assay). Sequenced with the Oncomine TCR Beta short-read assay was DNA taken from cultured CD4+ T cells. A single record per CDR3 protein comes from TCRdb applying MiXCR to the PCR reads. The data contain some 11,000 distinct CDR3 sequences, 73% of them singletons. The receptor comes from a human donor who had recovered from COVID-19. Sequencing used CD4+ T cells from blood, cultured in vitro. This sequence joins TRBV20-1 and TRBJ1-2; D not resolved. The CDR3 loop is CSASPNRVGYGYTF. The CDR3 DNA sequence: TGCAGTGCTAGCCCAAATAGGGTAGGCTATGGCTACACCTTC.